A single sample gave rise to the 6 T cell receptor beta chains below, sequenced in a study of identical twins. TCRdb re-called the 5' RACE reads through MiXCR, storing one row per CDR3 protein. There are some 590,000 distinct CDR3 sequences in the sample; 9% to 10% occur only once, and approximately 3% lies in the top ten. A further study also used this sample, focusing on yellow fever vaccine responses in identical twins.

What was sequenced was PBMCs. The receptors were gathered from a woman aged 18-29 years in good health.

This clonotype has just a few counts. The chain recombines TRBV28 with TRBJ2-3; 8 bases map to TRBD2. The CDR3 contains 16 residues. V lost 1 base, J lost 5 bases, and 8 bases stayed unmatched. Looked up from germline, CDR1 is MDHEN and CDR2 is SYDVKM. The chain's CDR3 is CASSLLAGGSGDTQYF. In DNA, the CDR3 is TGTGCCAGCAGTTTATTGGCGGGAGGATCGGGAGATACGCAGTATTTT.

Ten or more counts support this clonotype. V is TRBV11-2 and J is TRBJ1-6, with no clear D. From germline, CDR1 is SGHAT and CDR2 FQNNGV. Trimming removed 0 bases at V and 8 bases at J, with 5 bases between. The CDR3 is 13 amino acids. The CDR3 DNA sequence: TGTGCCAGCAGCTTAGATCGGTATTCACCCCTCCACTTT. Encoded protein: CASSLDRYSPLHF.

This clonotype was found many times. J is TRBJ2-1 and V is TRBV29-1, with 7 bases that match TRBD2. The length of the CDR3 is 14 residues. J was trimmed by 0 bases and V by 6 bases; bases with no gene match: 5. In germline, CDR1 is SQVTM, CDR2 ANQGSEA. CDR3 in amino acids: CSVPLASSYNEQFF. In DNA, the CDR3 is TGCAGCGTGCCACTAGCGAGCTCCTACAATGAGCAGTTCTTC.

Only a few counts were recorded for this clonotype. The V gene is TRBV29-1, the J gene TRBJ2-7; weak D call: TRBD2 (6 bases). The CDR3 loop spans 13 amino acids. Germline CDR1 SQVTM, CDR2 ANQGSEA. V lost 3 bases and J 3 bases, leaving 12 bases between the germline ends. The CDR3 region is CSVEFGGIYEQYF. The CDR3, as DNA: TGCAGCGTTGAGTTTGGGGGGATCTACGAGCAGTACTTC.

This clonotype came up a few times. The chain has TRBV11-2 and TRBJ2-3; 8 nucleotides line up with TRBD2. Germline V gene lookup returns CDR1 SGHAT and CDR2 FQNNGV. The V segment lost 1 base and the J segment 2 bases; nucleotides outside the gene matches: 5. CDR3 length equals 16 residues. The CDR3 DNA is TGTGCCAGCAGCTTAGGTTCTAGCGGGTTCACAGATACGCAGTATTTT. Protein product: CASSLGSSGFTDTQYF.

To note about this clonotype: One base away lies a much larger clone, so this may be a sequencing read error. The chain couples TRBV7-8 to TRBJ2-1; 8 bases fit TRBD1. There are 14 residues in the CDR3. Germline V gene sequence: CDR1 SGHVS, CDR2 FQNEAQ. The CDR3 coding sequence is TGTGCCAGCAGCTTCCGGGACAGGATCAATGAGCTGTTCTTC. Protein: CASSFRDRINELFF.